The 9 T cell receptor beta chains given below trace back to one sample, sequenced in a study of shared clonotypes between healthy human individuals. Positively selected for CCR7, the CD45RO-negative cells used as naive CD8 cells excluded terminally differentiated effector memory CD45RA+ cells. The assay was immunoSEQ multiplex PCR, and TCRdb's table has in-frame clones only and misses some. Of more than 600,000 clones listed, 92% are singletons. The specimen was naive CD8+ T cells sorted from blood. These receptors all come from a man aged 30-40 years in good health.

V is TRBV11-2 and J is TRBJ2-1, with 8 bases that match TRBD2. This CDR3 is 16 amino acids long. Germline V gives CDR1 SGHAT, CDR2 FQNNGV. Trimming removed 6 bases from V and 7 bases from J; junction bases left unmatched: 14. In DNA, the CDR3 is TGTGCCAGCAGAGAACCCAGCGGGAGTCCTCTTAATGAGCAGTTCTTC. This gives the protein CASREPSGSPLNEQFF.

This chain links TRBV27 with TRBJ2-7, with D possibly being TRBD1 or TRBD2 (5 bases each). CDR1 and CDR2 from the germline V gene are MNHEY and SMNVEV (reference sequence). The V end lost 3 bases, the J end lost 4 bases, and 10 bases lay between the germline ends. There are 13 residues in the CDR3. The CDR3 region is CASSLGDVYEQYF. The CDR3 bases are TGTGCCAGCAGTTTGGGGGACGTGTACGAGCAGTACTTC.

The CDR3 DNA follows: TGTGCCAGCAGCTTAGGTCGGTACTCCTACGAGCAGTACTTC. Its translation: CASSLGRYSYEQYF. This chain connects TRBV11-3 to TRBJ2-7, with D unclear. The germline V gene has CDR1 SGHNT and CDR2 YENEEA. This CDR3 comprises 14 residues. V was shortened by 1 base and J by 0 bases, with 7 bases between the two germline ends.

The chain combines TRBV6-1 with TRBJ2-3, with a tentative D call TRBD1 (6 bases). Germline V gene data show CDR1 as MNHNS and CDR2 as SASEGT. The V end lost 4 bases, the J end lost 3 bases, and 23 bases lay between the germline ends. CDR3 size: 18 residues. CDR3 region: CASSGWTVSFSLTDTQYF. The CDR3 coding sequence is TGTGCCAGCAGTGGTTGGACAGTGAGTTTCAGTTTAACAGATACGCAGTATTTT.

There are a few counts of this clone. The gene calls are TRBV6-5 and TRBJ1-1, with D possibly matching TRBD1 (6 bases). This CDR3 contains 14 residues. Between the trimmed V and J ends, which lost 1 base and 2 bases, there was a span of 8 bases. Germline-derived CDR1 and CDR2 are MNHEY and SVGAGI. CDR3 nucleotides: TGTGCCAGCAGTTACTGGACAGATAACACTGAAGCTTTCTTT. It encodes CASSYWTDNTEAFF.

The gene calls are TRBV5-1 and TRBJ2-2; the D gene is possibly TRBD1 (5 bases). Germline loops: CDR1 SGHRS, CDR2 YFSETQ. The CDR3 has 13 amino acids. Trimming pared 4 bases from V and 7 bases from J, leaving 11 bases between. The CDR3 DNA is TGCGCCAGCAGCGCCGCAGGGAACGGGGAGCTGTTTTTT. As protein: CASSAAGNGELFF.

The V and J genes are TRBV6-5 and TRBJ1-4; D may be TRBD1 (6 bases). The CDR3 totals 15 residues. Trimming took off 2 bases at V and 8 bases at J, with 15 bases between the two ends. CDR1 and CDR2 (germline): MNHEY, SVGAGI. The CDR3 sequence: CASSYSRGLEEKLFF. Here the CDR3 DNA reads TGTGCCAGCAGTTACAGCAGGGGACTTGAGGAAAAACTGTTTTTT.

The chain uses TRBV19 and TRBJ2-2, with 7 bases matching TRBD1. Trimming removed 7 bases from V and 1 base from J; junction bases left unmatched: 6. Per germline, CDR1 LNHDA and CDR2 SQIVND (reference sequence). The CDR3 runs 15 residues. This CDR3 is CASTRQGRNTGELFF. The CDR3 nucleotides are TGTGCCAGTACTAGACAGGGTAGGAACACCGGGGAGCTGTTTTTT.

The rearrangement links TRBV13 to TRBJ1-2; D is unresolved. V was pared by 4 bases and J by 3 bases, with 9 bases between. Germline V CDR1 and CDR2: PRHDT, FYEKMQ (reference sequence). The CDR3 contains 13 residues. The CDR3 region has the DNA TGTGCCAGCAGCTCCGGTTCACACTATGGCTACACCTTC. Translating gives CASSSGSHYGYTF. Complete variable domain (other parts from reference TRBV13 and TRBJ1-2): AAGVIQSPRHLIKEKRETATLKCYPIPRHDTVYWYQQGPGQDPQFLISFYEKMQSDKGSIPDRFSAQQFSDYHSELNMSSLELGDSALYFCASSSGSHYGYTFGSGTRLTVV.